This TCR beta chain comes out of a study of identifying expanded T cells in peripheral blood. Concerning this clone: What it binds is unknown.

Study results and limitations: Clone count variance between approximately two-week samples rose with total template count.

Profiling relied on immunoSEQ multiplex PCR, and the TCRdb table lists in-frame clones only, not all of them. The repertoire includes 100,000 to 150,000 clones, around 84% of them detected once, and less than 4% sits in the top ten. Germline CDR1 and CDR2: SGHRS and YFSETQ. The CDR3 loop spans 12 amino acids. V was clipped by 6 bases and J by 4 bases, with 11 bases between them. This receptor was taken from a person aged 18 to 75 in good health. The chain joins TRBV5-1 to TRBJ2-7; TRBD1 is a possible D gene (5 bases). Material for sequencing was blood. CDR3 sequence: CASTGDSYEQYF. The CDR3 DNA is TGCGCCAGCACCGGAGACAGTTACGAGCAGTACTTC.